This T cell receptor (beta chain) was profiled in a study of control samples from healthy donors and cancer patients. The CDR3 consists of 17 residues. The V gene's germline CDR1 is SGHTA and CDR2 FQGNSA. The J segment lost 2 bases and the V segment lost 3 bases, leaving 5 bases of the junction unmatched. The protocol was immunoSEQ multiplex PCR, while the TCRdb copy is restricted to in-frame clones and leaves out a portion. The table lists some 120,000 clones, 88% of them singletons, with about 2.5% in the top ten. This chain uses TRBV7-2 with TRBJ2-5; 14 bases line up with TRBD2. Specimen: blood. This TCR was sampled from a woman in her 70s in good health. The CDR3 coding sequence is TGTGCCAGCAGCTTCGGACTAGCGGGGGGACTTCAAGAGACCCAGTACTTC. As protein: CASSFGLAGGLQETQYF.